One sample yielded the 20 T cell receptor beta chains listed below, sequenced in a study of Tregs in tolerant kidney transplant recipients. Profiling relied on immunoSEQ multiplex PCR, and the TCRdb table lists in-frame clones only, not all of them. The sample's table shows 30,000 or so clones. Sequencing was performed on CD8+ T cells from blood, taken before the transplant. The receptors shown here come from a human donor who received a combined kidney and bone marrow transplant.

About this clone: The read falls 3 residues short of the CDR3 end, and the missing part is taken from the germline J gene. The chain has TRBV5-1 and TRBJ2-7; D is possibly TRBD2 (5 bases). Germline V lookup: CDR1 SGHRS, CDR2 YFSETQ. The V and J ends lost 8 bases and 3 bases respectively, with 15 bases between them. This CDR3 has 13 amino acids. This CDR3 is CASSAGYNYEQYF. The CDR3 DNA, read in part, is TGCGCCAGTTCCGCGGGCTACAACTACGAG.

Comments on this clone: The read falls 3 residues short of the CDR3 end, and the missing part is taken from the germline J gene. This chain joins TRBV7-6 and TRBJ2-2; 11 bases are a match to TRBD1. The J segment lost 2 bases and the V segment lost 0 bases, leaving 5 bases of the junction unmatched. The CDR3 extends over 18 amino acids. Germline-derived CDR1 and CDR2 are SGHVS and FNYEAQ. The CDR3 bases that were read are TGTGCCAGCAGCTTAGCAACGGGGACAGGGGGTAACACCGGGGAG. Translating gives CASSLATGTGGNTGE. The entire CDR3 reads CASSLATGTGGNTGELFF.

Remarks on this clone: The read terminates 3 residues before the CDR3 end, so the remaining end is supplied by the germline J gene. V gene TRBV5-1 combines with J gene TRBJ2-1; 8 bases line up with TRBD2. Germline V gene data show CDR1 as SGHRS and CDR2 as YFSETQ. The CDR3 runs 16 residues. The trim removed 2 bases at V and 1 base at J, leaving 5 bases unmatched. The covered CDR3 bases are TGCGCCAGCAGCTTTTTTGTAGCGGGGTCCTACAATGAG. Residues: CASSFFVAGSYNE. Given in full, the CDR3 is CASSFFVAGSYNEQFF.

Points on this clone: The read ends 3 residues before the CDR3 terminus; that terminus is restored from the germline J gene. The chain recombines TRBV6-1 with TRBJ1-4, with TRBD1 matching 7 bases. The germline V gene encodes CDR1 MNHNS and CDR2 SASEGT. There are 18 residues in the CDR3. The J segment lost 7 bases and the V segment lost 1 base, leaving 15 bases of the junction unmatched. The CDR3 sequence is CASSEEGQLVGIGEKLFF. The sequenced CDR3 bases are TGTGCCAGCAGTGAAGAGGGACAGTTGGTGGGTATTGGTGAAAAA.

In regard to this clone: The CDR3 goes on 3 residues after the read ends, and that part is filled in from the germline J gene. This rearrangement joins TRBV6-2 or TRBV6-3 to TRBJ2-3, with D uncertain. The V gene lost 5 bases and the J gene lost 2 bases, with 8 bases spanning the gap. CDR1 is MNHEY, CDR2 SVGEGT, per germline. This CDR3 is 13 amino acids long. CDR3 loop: CASSRLYTDTQYF. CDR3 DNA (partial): TGTGCCAGCAGTAGACTTTACACAGATACG.

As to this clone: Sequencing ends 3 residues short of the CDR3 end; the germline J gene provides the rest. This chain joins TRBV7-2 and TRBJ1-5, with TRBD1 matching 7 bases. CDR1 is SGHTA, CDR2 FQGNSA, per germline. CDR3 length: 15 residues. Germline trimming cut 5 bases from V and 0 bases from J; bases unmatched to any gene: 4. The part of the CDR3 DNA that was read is TGTGCCAGCAGCAGGGACAGCTATAGCAATCAGCCC. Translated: CASSRDSYSNQP. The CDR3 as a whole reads CASSRDSYSNQPQHF.

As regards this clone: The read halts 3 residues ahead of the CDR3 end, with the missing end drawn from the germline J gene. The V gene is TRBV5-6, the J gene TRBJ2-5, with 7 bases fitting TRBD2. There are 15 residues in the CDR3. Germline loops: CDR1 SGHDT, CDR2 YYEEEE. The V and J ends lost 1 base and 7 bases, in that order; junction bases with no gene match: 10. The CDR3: CASSLRPGGLGTQYF. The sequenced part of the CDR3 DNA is TGTGCCAGCAGCTTGAGGCCGGGGGGTCTCGGGACC.

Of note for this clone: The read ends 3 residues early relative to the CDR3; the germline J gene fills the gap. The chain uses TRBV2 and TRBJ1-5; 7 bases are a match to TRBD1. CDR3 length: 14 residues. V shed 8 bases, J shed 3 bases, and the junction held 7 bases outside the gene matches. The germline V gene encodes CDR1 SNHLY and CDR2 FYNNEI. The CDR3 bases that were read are TGTGCCAGCTTCTCGGGACAGTTCAATCAGCCC. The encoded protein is CASFSGQFNQP. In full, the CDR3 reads CASFSGQFNQPQHF.

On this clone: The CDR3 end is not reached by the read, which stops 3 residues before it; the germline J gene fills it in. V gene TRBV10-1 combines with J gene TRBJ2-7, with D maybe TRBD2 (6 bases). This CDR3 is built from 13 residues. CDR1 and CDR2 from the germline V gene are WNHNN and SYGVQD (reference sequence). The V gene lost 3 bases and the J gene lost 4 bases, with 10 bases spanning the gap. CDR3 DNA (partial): TGCGCCAGCAGTGACCTCGCGGGGTACGAG. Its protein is CASSDLAGYE. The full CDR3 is CASSDLAGYEQYF.

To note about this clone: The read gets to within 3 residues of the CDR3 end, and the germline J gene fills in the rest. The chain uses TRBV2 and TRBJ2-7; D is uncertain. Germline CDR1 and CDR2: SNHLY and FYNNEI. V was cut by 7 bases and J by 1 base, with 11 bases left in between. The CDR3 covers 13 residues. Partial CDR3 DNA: TGTGCCAGCAACCCGAACCAGTCCTACGAG. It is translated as CASNPNQSYE. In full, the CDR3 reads CASNPNQSYEQYF.

This CDR3 reads CASSLVAGGPTDTQYF. The CDR3 DNA, read in part, is TGTGCCAGCAGCTTGGTAGCGGGGGGACCAACAGATACG. V and J are TRBV5-4 and TRBJ2-3, with 10 bases aligning to TRBD2. The read falls 3 residues short of the CDR3 end, and the missing part is taken from the germline J gene. CDR3 length: 16 residues. With 0 bases clipped from V and 3 bases from J, the junction kept 4 bases outside the gene matches. CDR1 and CDR2 from the germline V gene are SGHNT and YYREEE (reference sequence).

CDR3 bases read: TGTGCCAGCAGTGAAGACAGGGTGGAAGGC. Encoded protein: CASSEDRVEG. The whole CDR3 region reads CASSEDRVEGYTF. J is TRBJ1-2 and V is TRBV2; possible D gene TRBD1, 6 bases. The CDR3 goes on 3 residues after the read ends, and that part is filled in from the germline J gene. Per germline, CDR1 SNHLY and CDR2 FYNNEI. This CDR3 region has 13 residues.

The CDR3 is CASTSGTLYEKLFF. Incomplete CDR3 DNA: TGTGCCAGCACGTCCGGGACACTTTATGAAAAA. The V and J genes are TRBV7-9 and TRBJ1-4, with a tentative D call TRBD1 (6 bases). The read ends 3 residues before the CDR3 terminus; that terminus is restored from the germline J gene. V was cut by 7 bases and J by 6 bases, with 15 bases left in between. Germline-derived CDR1 and CDR2 are SEHNR and FQNEAQ (reference sequence). This CDR3 is built from 14 residues.

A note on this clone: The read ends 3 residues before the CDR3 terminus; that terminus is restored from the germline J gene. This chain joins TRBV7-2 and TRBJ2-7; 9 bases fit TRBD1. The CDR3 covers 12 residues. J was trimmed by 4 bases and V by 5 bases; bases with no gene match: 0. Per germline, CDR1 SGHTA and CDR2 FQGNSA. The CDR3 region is CASSDRGYEQYF. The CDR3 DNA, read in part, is TGTGCCAGCAGCGACAGGGGGTACGAG.

CDR3 loop: CASSPNSVEQYF. CDR3 DNA (partial): TGTGCCAGCTCACCTAATAGTGTCGAG. This chain uses TRBV18 with TRBJ2-7; D unclear. The missing CDR3 end, 3 residues past where the read stops, is filled in from the germline J gene. This CDR3 has 12 amino acids. In germline, CDR1 is KGHSH, CDR2 LQKENI. Trimming stripped 3 bases from V and 6 bases from J, with 9 bases between.

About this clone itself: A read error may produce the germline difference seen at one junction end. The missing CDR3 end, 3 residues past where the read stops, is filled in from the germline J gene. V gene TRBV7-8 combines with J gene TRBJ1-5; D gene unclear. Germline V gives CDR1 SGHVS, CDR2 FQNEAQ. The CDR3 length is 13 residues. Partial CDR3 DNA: TGTGCCAGCAGGTTAGCGGAGGGTCAGCCC. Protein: CASRLAEGQP. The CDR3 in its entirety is CASRLAEGQPQHF.

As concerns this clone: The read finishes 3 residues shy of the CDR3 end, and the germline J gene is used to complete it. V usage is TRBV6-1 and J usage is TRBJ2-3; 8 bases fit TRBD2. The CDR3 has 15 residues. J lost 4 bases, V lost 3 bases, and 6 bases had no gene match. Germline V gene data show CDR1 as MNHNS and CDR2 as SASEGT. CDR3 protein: CASSDGSGVPDTQYF. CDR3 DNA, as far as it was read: TGTGCCAGCAGTGATGGTAGCGGGGTTCCAGATACG.

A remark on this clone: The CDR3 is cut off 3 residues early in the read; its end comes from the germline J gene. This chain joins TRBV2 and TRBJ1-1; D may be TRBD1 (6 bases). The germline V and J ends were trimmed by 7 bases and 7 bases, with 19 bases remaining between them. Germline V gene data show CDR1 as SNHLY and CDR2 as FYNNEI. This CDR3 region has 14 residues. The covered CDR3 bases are TGTGCCAGCATCCCGTGGGGGGGGGCCGATGAA. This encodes CASIPWGGADE. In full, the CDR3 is CASIPWGGADEAFF. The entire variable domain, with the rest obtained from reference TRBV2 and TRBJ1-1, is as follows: EPEVTQTPSHQVTQMGQEVILRCVPISNHLYFYWYRQILGQKVEFLVSFYNNEISEKSEIFDDQFSVERPDGSNFTLKIRSTKLEDSAMYFCASIPWGGADEAFFGQGTRLTVV.

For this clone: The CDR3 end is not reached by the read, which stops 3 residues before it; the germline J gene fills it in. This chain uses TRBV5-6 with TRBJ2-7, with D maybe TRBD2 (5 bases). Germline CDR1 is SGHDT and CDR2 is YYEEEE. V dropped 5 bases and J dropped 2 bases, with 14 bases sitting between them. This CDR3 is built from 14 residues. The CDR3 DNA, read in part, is TGTGCCAGCAGGGGTCCGGACTCAGCCTACGAG. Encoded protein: CASRGPDSAYE. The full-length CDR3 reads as CASRGPDSAYEQYF.

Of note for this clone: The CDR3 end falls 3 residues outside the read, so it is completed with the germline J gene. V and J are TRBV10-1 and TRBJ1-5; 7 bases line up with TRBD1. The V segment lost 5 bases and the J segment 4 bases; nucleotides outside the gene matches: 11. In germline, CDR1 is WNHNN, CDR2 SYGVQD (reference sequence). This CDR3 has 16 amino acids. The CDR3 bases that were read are TGCGCCAGCAGTTTTTCCCCGGGACAGAGGAATCAGCCC. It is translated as CASSFSPGQRNQP. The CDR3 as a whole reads CASSFSPGQRNQPQHF.